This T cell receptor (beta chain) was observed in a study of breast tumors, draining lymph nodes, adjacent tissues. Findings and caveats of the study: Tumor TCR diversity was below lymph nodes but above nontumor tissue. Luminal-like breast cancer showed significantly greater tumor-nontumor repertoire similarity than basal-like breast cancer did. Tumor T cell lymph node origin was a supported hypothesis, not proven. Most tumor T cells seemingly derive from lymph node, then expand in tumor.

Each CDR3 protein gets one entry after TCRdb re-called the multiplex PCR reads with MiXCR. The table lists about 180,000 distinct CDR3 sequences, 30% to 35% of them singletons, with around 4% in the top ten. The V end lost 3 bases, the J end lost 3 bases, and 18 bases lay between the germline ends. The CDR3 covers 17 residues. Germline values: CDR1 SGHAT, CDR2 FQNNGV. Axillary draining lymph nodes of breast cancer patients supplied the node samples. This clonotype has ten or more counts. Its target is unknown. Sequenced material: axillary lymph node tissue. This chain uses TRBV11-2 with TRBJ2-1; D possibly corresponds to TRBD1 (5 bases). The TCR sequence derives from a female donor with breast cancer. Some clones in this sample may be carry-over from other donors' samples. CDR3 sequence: CASSFPRASSVYNEQFF. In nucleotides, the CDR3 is TGTGCCAGCAGCTTTCCCAGGGCCTCCTCAGTCTACAATGAGCAGTTCTTC.